This TCR beta chain was sequenced in a study of blood T cell repertoires in COVID-19. Overall study: Sources were T cells, B-cell-depleted T cells, or PBMCs; the material itself was cDNA or gDNA.

Some clones are missing from TCRdb's copy, which holds only in-frame ones; the method was immunoSEQ multiplex PCR. The profile covers 150,000 to 200,000 clones, with approximately 80% appearing a single time and about an eighth taken by the ten largest. This clone was counted once. This clonotype was obtained from an older man who had recovered from COVID-19. What was sequenced was peripheral blood.

The CDR3 DNA reads as TGTGCCAGCAGTTGGCGGAGGCGCTACGAGCAGTACTTC. Protein: CASSWRRRYEQYF. The chain recombines TRBV6-2 or TRBV6-3 with TRBJ2-7, with D possibly TRBD2 on 5 matching bases. The CDR3 totals 13 residues. Germline CDR1 and CDR2: MNHEY and SVGEGT. The V and J ends lost 4 bases and 3 bases respectively, with 10 bases between them.